A selection of T cell receptor beta chains follows, all from one sample in a study of glioma-infiltrating T cells. A single record per CDR3 protein comes from TCRdb applying MiXCR to the multiplex PCR reads. This table has about 180,000 distinct CDR3 sequences, under 55% appearing once. The material sequenced was glioma tissue, nonneoplastic brain tissue, or PBMCs (not recorded which). The receptors come from a human donor with low-grade glioma or glioblastoma, undergoing nonglioma brain surgery, or in good health (not recorded which). Both conserved end residues are part of each CDR3. Each record gives: clone size, V gene, J gene, D gene, CDR3 protein, CDR3 DNA. D genes are given only for firm matches. Expanded clones are given a class, and other clones once, few, many or no size at all.

>once|TRBV5-1|TRBJ1-1|-
CASSLAGFTQAFF
TGCGCCAGCAGCTTGGCTGGGTTCACTCAAGCTTTCTTT
>many|TRBV28|TRBJ2-1|TRBD2
CASTRTSGSTNEQFF
TGTGCCAGCACCCGGACTAGCGGGAGCACAAATGAGCAGTTCTTC
>-|TRBV7-9|TRBJ2-7|-
CASSSPSRGDYEQYF
TGTGCCAGCAGCTCGCCAAGCAGGGGAGACTACGAGCAGTACTTC
>-|TRBV4-2|TRBJ2-1|-
CASSQGGEHSEQFF
TGTGCCAGCAGCCAAGGGGGAGAACACAGTGAGCAGTTCTTC
>many|TRBV7-3|TRBJ2-3|-
CASSFDPTDTQYF
TGTGCCAGCAGCTTTGACCCCACAGATACGCAGTATTTT
>many|TRBV25-1|TRBJ1-6|-
CASSDVGDNSPLHF
TGTGCCAGCAGTGACGTTGGCGATAATTCACCCCTCCACTTT
>-|TRBV24-1|TRBJ2-1|-
CATSDLGTWNNEQFF
TGTGCCACCAGTGACTTGGGGACATGGAACAATGAGCAGTTCTTC
>few|TRBV2|TRBJ2-7|TRBD2
CASSGLAGGPYEQYF
TGTGCCAGCAGCGGACTAGCGGGAGGCCCCTACGAGCAGTACTTC
>once|TRBV6-1|TRBJ2-7|TRBD1
CASSKRRDRGVEKYF
TGTGCCAGCAGTAAACGCAGGGACAGGGGAGTCGAGAAGTACTTC
>many|TRBV20-1|TRBJ2-4|-
CSARGVRERAKNIQYF
TGCAGTGCTAGGGGGGTGAGGGAAAGGGCCAAAAACATTCAGTACTTC
>few|TRBV3-1|TRBJ2-1|-
CASSQTGVTRVGSYNEQFF
TGTGCCAGCAGCCAGACGGGAGTAACGCGTGTGGGCTCCTACAATGAGCAGTTCTTC
>-|TRBV28|TRBJ1-5|-
CASSSQAQGRQPQHF
TGTGCCAGCAGTTCCCAGGCCCAGGGTCGGCAGCCCCAGCATTTT
>few|TRBV29-1|TRBJ2-7|-
CSVEVAGEYEQYF
TGCAGCGTTGAAGTGGCAGGGGAGTACGAGCAGTACTTC
>few|TRBV12-3/TRBV12-4|TRBJ2-5|-
CASSLAQGLIETQYF
TGTGCCAGCAGTTTAGCGCAGGGCTTGATTGAGACCCAGTACTTC
>many|TRBV28|TRBJ1-2|-
CASFTTPRDKDYGYTF
TGTGCCAGTTTCACCACCCCGCGGGACAAGGACTATGGCTACACCTTC
>-|TRBV7-2|TRBJ2-1|TRBD1
CASSAGTGSNKQFF
TGTGCCAGCAGCGCCGGGACAGGGAGCAATAAGCAGTTCTTC
>-|TRBV27|TRBJ1-1|-
CASSPSPTGMRTEAFF
TGTGCCAGCAGCCCAAGTCCGACAGGCATGAGAACTGAAGCTTTCTTT
>-|TRBV6-2/TRBV6-3|TRBJ2-3|-
CASSPYRRDRSTDTQYF
TGTGCCAGCAGCCCCTACCGGCGGGACAGAAGCACAGATACGCAGTATTTT
>few|TRBV14|TRBJ2-7|-
CASSQGHGQSHEQYF
TGTGCCAGCAGCCAAGGACACGGACAGTCCCACGAGCAGTACTTC
>once|TRBV6-5|TRBJ1-3|-
CAGSREGRVGNTIYF
TGTGCCGGCAGTCGGGAAGGACGCGTGGGAAACACCATATATTTT
>many|TRBV20-1|TRBJ1-4|-
CSARTATNYNEKLFF
TGCAGTGCTAGGACTGCCACCAATTATAATGAAAAACTGTTTTTT
>few|TRBV18|TRBJ2-3|TRBD2
CASSPSSGSTDTQYF
TGTGCCAGCTCACCGTCTAGCGGGAGCACAGATACGCAGTATTTT
>-|TRBV28|TRBJ2-5|-
CASSLGVRQETQYF
TGTGCCAGCAGTTTGGGCGTTCGACAAGAGACCCAGTACTTC
>many|TRBV20-1|TRBJ2-1|-
CSATRDSGYNEQFF
TGCAGTGCTACCCGGGACTCAGGCTACAATGAGCAGTTCTTC
>many|TRBV7-9|TRBJ1-5|-
CASSLLASNQPQHF
TGTGCCAGCAGCTTATTAGCCAGCAATCAGCCCCAGCATTTT
>-|TRBV6-5|TRBJ2-5|-
CASRGTGTETQYF
TGCGCCAGCAGAGGCACAGGGACTGAGACCCAGTACTTC
>many|TRBV2|TRBJ1-6|-
CASRAESSPLHF
TGTGCCAGCAGGGCAGAAAGTTCACCCCTCCACTTT
>-|TRBV6-6|TRBJ2-1|-
CASIPGASNEQFF
TGTGCCAGCATCCCCGGGGCCAGCAATGAGCAGTTCTTC
>many|TRBV24-1|TRBJ2-3|-
CATSDRSDRAVADTQYF
TGTGCCACCAGTGACCGCTCCGACCGGGCGGTGGCAGATACGCAGTATTTT
>once|TRBV20-1|TRBJ1-1|-
CSVEEPRETEDFF
TGCAGCGTTGAAGAGCCGAGGGAAACTGAAGATTTCTTT
>few|TRBV9|TRBJ1-1|-
CASSLRGIGEAFF
TGTGCCAGCAGCCTCCGGGGCATTGGTGAAGCTTTCTTT
>-|TRBV6-1|TRBJ2-3|-
CANSELPRDTKYF
TGTGCCAACAGTGAACTACCCCGAGATACGAAGTATTTT
>-|TRBV24-1|TRBJ2-1|TRBD2
CATSNSFGLAIHEQFF
TGTGCCACCAGTAATTCCTTTGGACTAGCCATCCACGAGCAGTTCTTC
>once|TRBV2|TRBJ1-1|-
CAGSKMTVNTEALF
TGTGCCGGCAGTAAAATGACGGTGAACACTGAAGCTCTCTTT
>many|TRBV6-1|TRBJ2-5|-
CASKQQDQETQYF
TGTGCCAGCAAACAACAGGACCAAGAGACCCAGTACTTC
>-|TRBV5-4|TRBJ2-7|-
CASRDSPGEQYF
TGTGCCAGCAGGGACTCCCCTGGCGAGCAGTACTTC
>-|TRBV11-2|TRBJ2-3|TRBD2
CASSLVSLAGVDTQYF
TGTGCCAGCAGCTTAGTCTCACTAGCGGGAGTAGATACGCAGTATTTT
>-|TRBV6-9|TRBJ2-3|-
CASSYGCHPQYF
TGTGCCAGCAGTTATGGGTGTCATCCCCAGTATTTT
>many|TRBV19|TRBJ2-5|TRBD2
CASSSLAGQAETQYF
TGTGCCAGTAGCTCCCTAGCGGGGCAGGCGGAGACCCAGTACTTC
>-|TRBV28|TRBJ1-5|-
CASSLSGLRNKPQHF
TGTGCCAGCAGTTTGTCGGGCTTGCGCAATAAGCCCCAGCATTTT
>many|TRBV12-3/TRBV12-4|TRBJ1-5|-
CASRLGGFSNQPQHF
TGTGCCAGCAGGTTAGGGGGTTTTAGCAATCAGCCCCAGCATTTT
>-|TRBV5-1|TRBJ1-1|-
CASSSTTVNTEAFF
TGCGCCAGCAGCTCAACGACAGTAAACACTGAAGCTTTCTTT
>few|TRBV19|TRBJ2-1|-
CASSIATRVGEQFF
TGTGCCAGTAGTATAGCGACTAGGGTGGGTGAGCAGTTCTTC
>-|TRBV30|TRBJ1-5|-
CACGVSQPQHF
TGTGCCTGCGGTGTCAGCCAGCCCCAGCATTTT